Given below is one TCR beta chain in context. Its target is unknown. The data originate from a study of T cell responses to AZD1222 COVID-19 vaccine. Study outcomes and limitations: Spike-specific TCRs gained breadth and depth after people received two AZD1222 doses.

Generated by immunoSEQ multiplex PCR, the TCRdb table keeps only in-frame clones and is missing some. The table records about 88,000 clones, around nine tenths of them present only once. This clonotype originated in an adult in good health. Material: peripheral blood, obtained on day 0 of MenACWY control vaccination.

Written as DNA, the CDR3 is TGTGCCAGCAGCAGAGGCGAATCTGGTGCCTACGAGCAGTACTTC. It specifies CASSRGESGAYEQYF. This chain links TRBV13 with TRBJ2-7, with D unresolved. The length of the CDR3 is 15 residues. CDR1 PRHDT and CDR2 FYEKMQ come from the germline V gene (reference sequence). V dropped 5 bases and J dropped 2 bases, with 16 bases sitting between them.